One sample yielded the 18 T cell receptor beta chains listed below, sequenced in a study of PD-L1 blockade in urothelial cancer. Libraries were prepared by immunoSEQ multiplex PCR; TCRdb keeps only in-frame clonotypes and omits some of them. The sample lists under 40,000 clones, over 70% occurring once. Sequencing used PBMCs, obtained around atezolizumab (anti-PD-L1) treatment. Receptor source: a man aged 70 or older with urothelial cancer.

The DNA for the CDR3 is TGCGCCAGCAGCTTGGCCGGCGTGGACAGGGTGGCCTACGAGCAGTACTTC. Translated, it gives CASSLAGVDRVAYEQYF. V gene TRBV5-1 combines with J gene TRBJ2-7, with 8 bases identical to TRBD1. There are 17 residues in the CDR3. Looked up from germline, CDR1 is SGHRS and CDR2 is YFSETQ. Trimming took 0 bases from V and 2 from J; bases not matched to a gene: 10.

The chain uses TRBV4-3 and TRBJ2-3, with 9 bases lining up with TRBD1. The length of the CDR3 is 14 residues. The trim removed 10 bases at V and 1 base at J, leaving 6 bases unmatched. Germline values: CDR1 LGHNA, CDR2 YSLEER. DNA for the CDR3: TGCGCCAACCCGGACAGGGGTTGCACAGATACGCAGTATTTT. This translates into CANPDRGCTDTQYF.

The rearrangement uses TRBV6-5 and TRBJ1-2; TRBD1 matches at 9 bases. Germline V gene sequence: CDR1 MNHEY, CDR2 SVGAGI. The junction had 6 bases not matched to a gene; V was cut back by 4 bases and J by 3 bases. The CDR3 sequence is 15 residues long. Here the CDR3 DNA reads TGTGCCAGCAGTTTCGTGGGACAGGGCGACTATGGCTACACCTTC. Amino acids: CASSFVGQGDYGYTF.

V and J are TRBV7-2 and TRBJ1-1; 8 bases fit TRBD1. The germline CDR1 and CDR2 sequences are SGHTA and FQGNSA. The CDR3 has 14 residues. V lost 4 bases and J lost 4; bases outside the gene matches: 5. The CDR3 DNA reads as TGTGCCAGCAGCTCCTGGACAGGGCGCACTGAAGCTTTCTTT. This sequence encodes CASSSWTGRTEAFF.

Note on this clone: One junction end disagrees with the germline gene, perhaps due to a read error. This same CDR3 is encoded by further DNA sequences in the sample. The genes are TRBV5-6 and TRBJ1-2, with D tentatively TRBD1 (5 bases). The V gene's germline CDR1 is SGHDT and CDR2 YYEEEE. This CDR3 contains 16 residues. The CDR3 loop reads CASSWVRGSTNYGYTF. DNA for the CDR3: TGCGCCAGCAGCTGGGTAAGGGGCAGCACTAACTATGGCTACACCTTC.

The genes are TRBV6-6 and TRBJ2-7; 9 nucleotides line up with TRBD1. The germline V gene has CDR1 MNHNY and CDR2 SVGAGI (reference sequence). V shed 6 bases, J shed 3 bases, and the junction held 6 bases outside the gene matches. The CDR3 consists of 14 residues. The CDR3 nucleotides are TGTGCCAGCAGGACCACAGGGGGCGTCTACGAGCAGTACTTC. This codes for CASRTTGGVYEQYF.

The chain uses TRBV27 and TRBJ1-5, with unresolved D. V shed 2 bases and J shed 4 bases, with 6 bases lying between them. Germline-derived CDR1 and CDR2 are MNHEY and SMNVEV (reference sequence). This CDR3 comprises 13 residues. DNA for the CDR3: TGTGCCAGCAGTTTAAACGGGAATCAGCCCCAGCATTTT. The encoded protein is CASSLNGNQPQHF.

This clone was counted only a few times. The chain couples TRBV11-3 to TRBJ2-1; weak D call: TRBD1 (5 bases). Between the trimmed V and J ends, which lost 1 base and 5 bases, there was a span of 24 bases. The germline V gene encodes CDR1 SGHNT and CDR2 YENEEA. This CDR3 contains 19 residues. CDR3 bases: TGTGCCAGCAGCTTAGTATCTTTTGGAGTAGGGGAAGAAAACAATGAGCAGTTCTTC. Translating it yields CASSLVSFGVGEENNEQFF.

The V and J genes are TRBV6-1 and TRBJ2-7; 10 nucleotides line up with TRBD1. Germline CDR1 MNHNS, CDR2 SASEGT. This CDR3 contains 16 residues. With V trimmed by 4 bases and J by 4 bases, 10 bases remained unmatched. CDR3 in DNA: TGTGCCAGCAGTGCCCGTGGGACAGGGGTTTTTTACGAGCAGTACTTC. Protein: CASSARGTGVFYEQYF.

V gene TRBV2 combines with J gene TRBJ1-1; TRBD1 is a possible D gene (5 bases). CDR1 and CDR2 from the germline V gene are SNHLY and FYNNEI. The V end was cut by 9 bases, the J end by 4 bases, with 6 bases between. CDR3 length: 10 amino acids. In DNA, the CDR3 is TGTGCCAGACAGGTCACTGAAGCTTTCTTT. Amino acid sequence: CARQVTEAFF.

This sequence joins TRBV10-3 and TRBJ2-5; no firm D call. There are 12 residues in the CDR3. The germline V gene encodes CDR1 ENHRY and CDR2 SYGVKD. Trimming cost V 4 bases and J 3 bases, with 6 bases left between them. CDR3: CAISATKETQYF. The CDR3 DNA follows: TGTGCCATCAGTGCCACAAAAGAGACCCAGTACTTC.

This clone was seen a handful of times. This chain joins TRBV6-1 and TRBJ1-1, with 8 bases aligning to TRBD1. Germline V gives CDR1 MNHNS, CDR2 SASEGT. This CDR3 contains 15 residues. V shed 5 bases, J shed 5 bases, and the junction held 10 bases outside the gene matches. The CDR3 sequence: CASSSPDRAWTEAFF. CDR3 nucleotide sequence: TGTGCCAGCAGTTCACCGGACAGGGCGTGGACTGAAGCTTTCTTT.

V gene TRBV10-3 combines with J gene TRBJ1-2; D is undetermined. The CDR3 sequence is 13 residues long. V dropped 2 bases and J dropped 0 bases, with 4 bases sitting between them. Per the germline V gene, CDR1 is ENHRY and CDR2 is SYGVKD. In nucleotides, the CDR3 is TGTGCCATCAGTGAGCGCGCTAACTATGGCTACACCTTC. It is translated as CAISERANYGYTF.

This sequence joins TRBV15 and TRBJ2-2, with TRBD2 as a possible D gene (5 bases). Germline lookup yields CDR1 LNHNV and CDR2 YYDKDF (reference sequence). V was cut by 4 bases and J by 4 bases, with 13 bases left in between. The CDR3 sequence is 15 residues long. CDR3 residues: CATSNRGGVTGELFF. The CDR3 bases are TGTGCCACCAGCAACCGGGGTGGGGTCACCGGGGAGCTGTTTTTT. Full variable domain (outside the CDR3, taken from reference TRBV15 and TRBJ2-2): DAMVIQNPRYQVTQFGKPVTLSCSQTLNHNVMYWYQQKSSQAPKLLFHYYDKDFNNEADTPDNFQSRRPNTSFCFLDIRSPGLGDTAMYLCATSNRGGVTGELFFGEGSRLTVL.

This clone was found a few times. The rearrangement links TRBV11-2 to TRBJ2-3; 10 bases match TRBD2. The trim removed 4 bases at V and 5 bases at J, leaving 9 bases unmatched. Germline lookup yields CDR1 SGHAT and CDR2 FQNNGV. This CDR3 contains 16 residues. The CDR3 DNA follows: TGTGCCAGCAGCTCCTTTCCTAGCGGGGGTGGAGATACGCAGTATTTT. This gives the protein CASSSFPSGGGDTQYF.

This chain joins TRBV25-1 and TRBJ1-5; D gene unclear. V dropped 1 base and J dropped 4 bases, with 8 bases sitting between them. CDR3 length equals 14 residues. Germline loops: CDR1 MGHDK, CDR2 SYGVNS. CDR3 nucleotides: TGTGCCAGCAGTGAATTTGGCCCGAATCAGCCCCAGCATTTT. As protein: CASSEFGPNQPQHF.

The CDR3 is CASSPVDRRQYNSPLHF. For the CDR3, the DNA is TGCGCCAGCAGCCCTGTGGACAGAAGACAATATAATTCACCCCTCCACTTT. The rearrangement links TRBV5-1 to TRBJ1-6, with D perhaps matching TRBD1 (6 bases). This CDR3 contains 17 residues. Germline V gene sequence: CDR1 SGHRS, CDR2 YFSETQ. Trimming pared 4 bases from V and 4 bases from J, leaving 18 bases between.

In nucleotides, the CDR3 is TGCGCCAGCCACAGGGAACAGGGGAATGAGCAGTTCTTC. As protein: CASHREQGNEQFF. The rearrangement uses TRBV5-1 and TRBJ2-1, with TRBD1 matching 7 bases. V lost 7 bases to trimming and J lost 7 bases; unmatched junction nucleotides: 8. This CDR3 has 13 amino acids. Germline V gene data show CDR1 as SGHRS and CDR2 as YFSETQ.